This T cell receptor (beta chain) was sequenced during a study of blood T cell repertoires in COVID-19. Clones were read by immunoSEQ multiplex PCR, and TCRdb kept only the in-frame ones, dropping some. Among about 120,000 clones listed, over 60% were seen once. The ends lost 4 bases at V and 3 bases at J; junction bases unmatched: 12. The germline V gene has CDR1 SGHRS and CDR2 YFSETQ. CDR3 size: 17 residues. This TCR derives from an elderly woman with active or convalescent COVID-19. V and J are TRBV5-1 and TRBJ1-1, with 10 positions matching TRBD1. The material sequenced was peripheral blood. The CDR3 region is CASSALGQGNAYTEAFF. Here the CDR3 DNA reads TGCGCCAGCAGCGCCTTGGGACAGGGGAACGCGTACACTGAAGCTTTCTTT.